The 14 T cell receptor beta chains given below trace back to one sample, sequenced in a study of shared clonotypes between healthy human individuals. Measured with immunoSEQ multiplex PCR; TCRdb has only the in-frame clones, and not every one. The table shows just under 350,000 clones, with roughly 80% occurring only once. The material sequenced was memory CD4+ T cells sorted from blood. This sample's subset: CD45RA-negative fraction. The receptor set was obtained from a man younger than 40 in good health.

This clone came up once. The chain links TRBV5-6 to TRBJ2-7; D is ambiguous. The length of the CDR3 is 15 residues. Trimming shortened V by 4 bases and J by 3 bases, and 17 bases separated the two germline ends. Germline loops: CDR1 SGHDT, CDR2 YYEEEE. CDR3 residues: CASSAPTAGHYEQYF. CDR3 in DNA: TGTGCCAGCAGCGCGCCGACGGCAGGCCACTACGAGCAGTACTTC. Looking up the rest from reference TRBV5-6 and TRBJ2-7 gives the full variable domain: DAGVTQSPTHLIKTRGQQVTLRCSPKSGHDTVSWYQQALGQGPQFIFQYYEEEERQRGNFPDRFSGHQFPNYSSELNVNALLLGDSALYLCASSAPTAGHYEQYFGPGTRLTVT.

J is TRBJ2-4 and V is TRBV5-1; D uncertain. Germline V gene lookup returns CDR1 SGHRS and CDR2 YFSETQ. Trimming cost V 0 bases and J 9 bases, with 13 bases left between them. The CDR3 runs 14 residues. The CDR3 loop is CASSLASTSGIQYF. The CDR3 DNA is TGCGCCAGCAGCTTGGCCTCCACATCGGGCATTCAGTACTTC. The variable domain in full, completed from reference TRBV5-1 and TRBJ2-4, reads KAGVTQTPRYLIKTRGQQVTLSCSPISGHRSVSWYQQTPGQGLQFLFEYFSETQRNKGNFPGRFSGRQFSNSRSEMNVSTLELGDSALYLCASSLASTSGIQYFGAGTRLSVL.

The chain is built from TRBV18 and TRBJ2-4; TRBD1 matches 10 bases. The germline V gene encodes CDR1 KGHSH and CDR2 LQKENI. The CDR3 loop spans 16 amino acids. J was trimmed by 2 bases and V by 2 bases; bases with no gene match: 3. CDR3 loop: CASSPGTGATKNIQYF. CDR3 coding DNA: TGTGCCAGCTCACCAGGGACAGGGGCGACCAAAAACATTCAGTACTTC.

As DNA, the CDR3 is TGTGCCAGCAGTTTATTCGGACTAGCGGTCAACACAGATACGCAGTATTTT. Translating it yields CASSLFGLAVNTDTQYF. This chain links TRBV27 with TRBJ2-3; 10 nucleotides align to TRBD2. The V and J ends lost 1 base and 2 bases, in that order; junction bases with no gene match: 6. The germline gives CDR1 MNHEY, CDR2 SMNVEV (reference sequence). The CDR3 extends over 17 amino acids.

This clone showed up just a few times. Here the CDR3 reads CASSRDSGYSYEQYF. The DNA of the CDR3 is TGTGCCAGCAGCAGGGATAGCGGATACTCCTACGAGCAGTACTTC. The chain has TRBV2 and TRBJ2-7; TRBD2 is a possible D gene (6 bases). Trimming took off 6 bases at V and 0 bases at J, with 15 bases between the two ends. CDR3 length: 15 amino acids. CDR1 is SNHLY, CDR2 FYNNEI, per germline.

The chain employs TRBV5-6 and TRBJ2-1; 9 bases agree with TRBD2. The CDR3 has 15 amino acids. After removal of 0 bases from V and 5 bases from J, the junction contained 3 bases not matched to a gene. Germline CDR1 and CDR2: SGHDT and YYEEEE. In DNA, the CDR3 is TGTGCCAGCAGCTTGGGTCTAGCGGGGAACAATGAGCAGTTCTTC. Residues: CASSLGLAGNNEQFF.

The chain joins TRBV7-6 to TRBJ2-1; 10 positions match TRBD2. The V segment lost 5 bases and the J segment 10 bases; nucleotides outside the gene matches: 11. In germline, CDR1 is SGHVS, CDR2 FNYEAQ. CDR3 length: 15 residues. In DNA, the CDR3 is TGTGCCAGCAGCCTAGTAGCGGGAGGATCGGGGGAGCAGTTCTTC. As protein: CASSLVAGGSGEQFF.

This chain uses TRBV7-9 with TRBJ2-7; 8 bases agree with TRBD2. This CDR3 contains 14 residues. Germline V CDR1 and CDR2: SEHNR, FQNEAQ (reference sequence). V dropped 7 bases and J dropped 2; count of bases not matched to a gene: 7. The CDR3 region is CASTLSGSTYEQYF. CDR3 coding DNA: TGTGCCAGCACCTTGAGCGGGAGTACCTACGAGCAGTACTTC.

Concerning this clone itself: Given a much more abundant clone one base away, this may be a read error. The rearrangement links TRBV7-9 to TRBJ2-1; 8 bases are shared with TRBD2. Germline V gene lookup returns CDR1 SEHNR and CDR2 FQNEAQ (reference sequence). The CDR3 has 16 amino acids. CDR3 DNA: TGTGCCGGCAGCTTATCTTTAGCGGGATCCTACAATGAGCAGTTCTTC. This gives the protein CAGSLSLAGSYNEQFF.

This chain joins TRBV19 and TRBJ1-2, with 7 bases identical to TRBD1. CDR1 and CDR2 (germline): LNHDA, SQIVND (reference sequence). CDR3 length equals 15 residues. The junction had 10 bases not matched to a gene; V was cut back by 6 bases and J by 3 bases. The CDR3 is CASRDRDRFDYGYTF. The CDR3 DNA is TGTGCCAGTAGAGACCGGGACAGATTCGACTATGGCTACACCTTC.

The gene calls are TRBV2 and TRBJ2-7; D possibly corresponds to TRBD1 (5 bases). V was clipped by 2 bases and J by 7 bases, with 15 bases between them. The CDR3 extends over 14 amino acids. Germline V gives CDR1 SNHLY, CDR2 FYNNEI. The CDR3: CASSEWGTEGEQYF. CDR3 DNA: TGTGCCAGCAGTGAATGGGGCACTGAAGGGGAGCAGTACTTC.

This clone was counted between two and nine times. Other DNA sequences of this sample code for an identical CDR3. The gene calls are TRBV7-9 and TRBJ1-4; tentative D call: TRBD1 (6 bases). CDR3 length equals 14 residues. Looked up from germline, CDR1 is SEHNR and CDR2 is FQNEAQ (reference sequence). Trimming took 5 bases from V and 8 from J, leaving 15 bases between them. The CDR3 loop is CASSSQGGGEKLFF. The CDR3 bases are TGTGCCAGCAGCAGCCAGGGAGGGGGAGAAAAACTGTTTTTT. The whole variable domain, remainder taken from reference TRBV7-9 and TRBJ1-4, is DTGVSQNPRHKITKRGQNVTFRCDPISEHNRLYWYRQTLGQGPEFLTYFQNEAQLEKSRLLSDRFSAERPKGSFSTLEIQRTEQGDSAMYLCASSSQGGGEKLFFGSGTQLSVL.

This chain links TRBV5-1 with TRBJ2-7; D uncertain. The CDR3 is 14 amino acids. V was shortened by 5 bases and J by 0 bases, with 12 bases between the two germline ends. Germline CDR1 SGHRS, CDR2 YFSETQ. The CDR3 spells CASRNDISSYEQYF. The CDR3 region has the DNA TGCGCCAGCAGAAATGACATCTCCTCCTACGAGCAGTACTTC.

The chain employs TRBV18 and TRBJ1-6; unclear D gene. Trimming took 2 bases from V and 9 from J, leaving 8 bases between them. The CDR3 consists of 13 residues. The germline gives CDR1 KGHSH, CDR2 LQKENI. The CDR3 region is CASSPVGVSPLHF. The CDR3 DNA reads TGTGCCAGCTCACCAGTTGGCGTTTCACCCCTCCACTTT. The full variable domain, its missing parts supplied by reference TRBV18 and TRBJ1-6, is NAGVMQNPRHLVRRRGQEARLRCSPMKGHSHVYWYRQLPEEGLKFMVYLQKENIIDESGMPKERFSAEFPKEGPSILRIQQVVRGDSAAYFCASSPVGVSPLHFGNGTRLTVT.